Detailed here is one TCR beta chain. The antigen is undetermined. This sample stems from a study of CD8 T cells in Susac syndrome. Overall study results and limits: The authors acknowledged that the study's TCR sequencing and HLA analysis involved relatively few individuals.

Controls comprised healthy donors matched for age and sex. The RNA input was about 0.5 to 1 ug, and it was reverse transcribed with random hexamers. TCR beta CDR3 was amplified by immunoSEQ covering 54 Vbeta and 13 Jbeta. Via MiXCR, TCRdb re-called the immunoSEQ multiplex PCR reads, giving one row per CDR3 protein. The sample carries 70,000 or so distinct CDR3 sequences, roughly 94% recorded once. CDR3 length equals 13 residues. Germline values: CDR1 SGHRS, CDR2 YFSETQ. The germline V and J ends were trimmed by 2 bases and 4 bases, with 9 bases remaining between them. The clonotype originates from a human donor in good health. This chain uses TRBV5-1 with TRBJ1-1; D is undetermined. The specimen was CD8+ T cells from PBMCs. The CDR3 DNA sequence: TGCGCCAGCAGCTTCGGTCATGGCACTGAAGCTTTCTTT. This encodes CASSFGHGTEAFF.